This TCR beta chain was sequenced during a study of human thymus T cells. Findings and limits, study-wide: Biased V and J segment usage appeared in thymus and peripheral blood. Reports from related research described highly overlapping thymic repertoires among unrelated individuals.

With 3 bases clipped from V and 2 bases from J, the junction kept 7 bases outside the gene matches. The CDR3 sequence is 16 residues long. Per the germline V gene, CDR1 is MNHNY and CDR2 is SVGAGI (reference sequence). Data came from immunoSEQ multiplex PCR; TCRdb stores just in-frame clones and leaves some out. The sample carries about 78,000 clones, roughly 96% recorded once. The thymus tissue came from resections taken during corrective heart surgery. Having corrective surgery for congenital heart defects, healthy Finnish infants were the ones who donated. Worth noting for this clone: Its target is unknown.

The TCR originated in a boy less than two years old with a congenital heart defect but otherwise immunologically healthy. Sequenced sample: thymus tissue. The chain employs TRBV6-6 and TRBJ2-1, with 7 bases fitting TRBD1. The CDR3 loop reads CASSYHRTGAYNEQFF. CDR3 DNA: TGTGCCAGCAGTTATCACCGGACAGGAGCCTACAATGAGCAGTTCTTC.